These 27 T cell receptor beta chains share one sample of origin, sequenced in a study of CD8 T cells in ankylosing spondylitis. No antigen has been identified for these receptors. Each CDR3 protein is one row after TCRdb ran MiXCR on the 5' RACE reads. Among 250,000 to 350,000 distinct CDR3 sequences, 6.5% to 10% were seen once, and the ten largest hold 13% to 15%. Notes on the study in general: Ankylosing spondylitis blood appeared to be characterized by a TCR beta motif of 7 to 9 highly homologous variants.

Specimen: blood, either unsorted or a sorted T cell fraction (not recorded which). These receptors all stem from a male donor with ankylosing spondylitis.

This clonotype has just a few counts. The chain links TRBV5-1 to TRBJ1-1; possible D gene TRBD1, 5 bases. V lost 0 bases to trimming and J lost 0 bases, with 12 bases between them. CDR3 length: 16 amino acids. Germline CDR1 and CDR2: SGHRS and YFSETQ. CDR3 in amino acids: CASSLEGLGVNTEAFF. The CDR3, as DNA: TGCGCCAGCAGCTTGGAGGGGTTAGGGGTGAACACTGAAGCTTTCTTT.

This clonotype was seen a handful of times. The gene calls are TRBV20-1 and TRBJ2-2; the D is unclear. Per the germline V gene, CDR1 is DFQATT and CDR2 is SNEGSKA (reference sequence). The CDR3 has 14 residues. The V and J ends lost 6 bases and 3 bases respectively, with 14 bases between them. CDR3 residues: CSASSKWDTGELFF. CDR3 in DNA: TGCAGTGCCTCGTCGAAGTGGGACACCGGGGAGCTGTTTTTT.

This clonotype was detected only a few times. J is TRBJ1-1 and V is TRBV10-1; no firm D call. The CDR3 has 13 amino acids. Germline CDR1 WNHNN, CDR2 SYGVQD (reference sequence). Trimming shortened V by 4 bases and J by 3 bases, and 9 bases separated the two germline ends. For the CDR3, the DNA is TGCGCCAGCAGTGTAGGAGAGTACACTGAAGCTTTCTTT. Amino acid sequence: CASSVGEYTEAFF.

DNA for the CDR3: TGTGCCAGCAACGGACAGGGGGGACCCTACGAGCAGTACTTC. This translates into CASNGQGGPYEQYF. The chain employs TRBV2 and TRBJ2-7; 10 bases are a match to TRBD1. The CDR3 is made up of 14 amino acids. Germline V gene sequence: CDR1 SNHLY, CDR2 FYNNEI. V shed 7 bases and J 2 bases; nucleotides not matched to a gene: 5.

This rearrangement joins TRBV6-5 to TRBJ1-1; D remains ambiguous. Germline CDR1 reads MNHEY; CDR2 reads SVGAGI. V was clipped by 2 bases and J by 7 bases, with 14 bases between them. This CDR3 comprises 14 residues. The CDR3 spells CASSYQMDVVEAFF. For the CDR3, the DNA is TGTGCCAGCAGTTACCAAATGGACGTCGTTGAAGCTTTCTTT.

The chain is built from TRBV27 and TRBJ2-2; D not certain. Germline V gives CDR1 MNHEY, CDR2 SMNVEV (reference sequence). The V end was cut by 4 bases, the J end by 3 bases, with 6 bases between. The CDR3 runs 13 residues. The CDR3 coding sequence is TGTGCCAGCAGTTACTTGGACACCGGGGAGCTGTTTTTT. As protein: CASSYLDTGELFF.

The genes are TRBV5-1 and TRBJ2-7; a possible D gene is TRBD2 (6 bases). Germline V gene sequence: CDR1 SGHRS, CDR2 YFSETQ. The CDR3 sequence is 15 residues long. Trimming took off 3 bases at V and 2 bases at J, with 15 bases between the two ends. CDR3 sequence (DNA): TGCGCCAGCAGCTACCGGGACTCCTGGACCTACGAGCAGTACTTC. Translated, it gives CASSYRDSWTYEQYF.

This clonotype was counted a few times. Written as DNA, the CDR3 is TGCAGCGCACCTAGAGTTGAGCGTCTAGAGCAGTTCTTC. This gives the protein CSAPRVERLEQFF. This chain joins TRBV29-1 and TRBJ2-1; D gene unclear. This CDR3 region has 13 residues. Trimming shortened V by 7 bases and J by 10 bases, and 20 bases separated the two germline ends. CDR1 is SQVTM, CDR2 ANQGSEA, per germline.

In this sample, this clonotype turned up a few times. This sequence joins TRBV28 and TRBJ2-3; 9 bases fit TRBD1. Germline V gene sequence: CDR1 MDHEN, CDR2 SYDVKM. The V and J ends lost 10 bases and 3 bases, in that order; junction bases with no gene match: 8. This CDR3 is 14 amino acids long. The DNA for the CDR3 is TGTGCCAACCTCGGGGACAGGGCAACAGATACGCAGTATTTT. It yields the protein CANLGDRATDTQYF.

This clonotype was counted between two and nine times. CDR3 sequence reads: CATSRGLGYTF. The CDR3 bases are TGTGCCACCAGCAGAGGGCTGGGCTACACCTTC. The V call is TRBV15, the J call TRBJ1-2; no clear D. Germline V gene data show CDR1 as LNHNV and CDR2 as YYDKDF (reference sequence). CDR3 length equals 11 residues. Trimming pared 1 base from V and 8 bases from J, leaving 5 bases between.

This clonotype was seen a few times. The rearrangement uses TRBV6-2 or TRBV6-3 and TRBJ2-1; 15 nucleotides agree with TRBD2. There are 17 residues in the CDR3. The ends lost 7 bases at V and 10 bases at J; junction bases unmatched: 14. Germline CDR1 MNHEY, CDR2 SVGEGT. The CDR3 DNA sequence: TGTGCCAGCACCGTCGGACTAGCGGGAGGGCTGAAAGGGGAGCAGTTCTTC. It yields the protein CASTVGLAGGLKGEQFF.

On this clonotype itself: Sequence at one end of the junction differs from germline and may be a read error. The V gene is TRBV20-1, the J gene TRBJ2-5; no clear D gene. The CDR3 loop spans 15 amino acids. Germline V gives CDR1 DFQATT, CDR2 SNEGSKA (reference sequence). In DNA, the CDR3 is TGCAGTGCTAGAGATCTGGACGCGTACCAAGAAACCCAGTACTTC. Its protein product is CSARDLDAYQETQYF.

This clonotype has at least ten counts. The rearrangement links TRBV5-1 to TRBJ2-1; 8 nucleotides match TRBD2. V gave up 2 bases and J gave up 7 bases; unmatched junction bases: 5. This CDR3 spans 14 amino acids. Germline lookup yields CDR1 SGHRS and CDR2 YFSETQ. The CDR3 nucleotides are TGCGCCAGCAGCTTTACTAGCGGAAGGAATGAGCAGTTCTTC. This translates into CASSFTSGRNEQFF. Complete variable domain (other parts from reference TRBV5-1 and TRBJ2-1): KAGVTQTPRYLIKTRGQQVTLSCSPISGHRSVSWYQQTPGQGLQFLFEYFSETQRNKGNFPGRFSGRQFSNSRSEMNVSTLELGDSALYLCASSFTSGRNEQFFGPGTRLTVL.

V is TRBV29-1 and J is TRBJ2-7; D is perhaps TRBD1 (6 bases). Germline CDR1 and CDR2: SQVTM and ANQGSEA. This CDR3 region has 14 residues. V lost 7 bases and J lost 5, with 21 bases in between. CDR3 amino acids: CSALGWAGDHEQYF. The CDR3 DNA reads TGCAGCGCCCTCGGGTGGGCAGGGGACCACGAGCAGTACTTC.

There are many counts of this clonotype. V and J are TRBV12-3 or TRBV12-4 and TRBJ2-3, with 9 bases fitting TRBD2. V trimming: 11 bases; J trimming: 1 base; junction bases outside the gene matches: 4. The CDR3 has 13 residues. The CDR3 spells CAVSGSGTDTQYF. In nucleotides, the CDR3 is TGTGCCGTTAGCGGGAGCGGCACAGATACGCAGTATTTT.

This clonotype was recorded many times. The V and J genes are TRBV29-1 and TRBJ2-7; 7 bases are shared with TRBD1. The CDR3 spans 15 residues. V shed 7 bases, J shed 0 bases, and the junction held 12 bases outside the gene matches. CDR1 SQVTM and CDR2 ANQGSEA come from the germline V gene. CDR3: CSALPSGTDSYEQYF. For the CDR3, the DNA is TGCAGCGCCTTACCCTCCGGGACAGACTCCTACGAGCAGTACTTC.

There are many counts of this clonotype. The chain uses TRBV12-5 and TRBJ2-1; perhaps TRBD1 as D (8 bases). Trimming stripped 3 bases from V and 0 bases from J, with 15 bases between. CDR3 length: 17 amino acids. Per the germline V gene, CDR1 is LGHNT and CDR2 is FRNRAP. The CDR3: CASGFDRGGGSYNEQFF. The CDR3 region has the DNA TGTGCTAGTGGTTTCGACAGGGGAGGGGGCTCCTACAATGAGCAGTTCTTC.

The rearrangement uses TRBV20-1 and TRBJ2-7, with 10 nucleotides matching TRBD2. Germline V gene data show CDR1 as DFQATT and CDR2 as SNEGSKA (reference sequence). The CDR3 covers 13 residues. The CDR3 nucleotides read TGCAGGGTGGCTAGCGGGAGTTTGGGCGAGCAGTACTTC. Protein sequence: CRVASGSLGEQYF.

The CDR3 loop is CASRNRAYYNEQFF. For the CDR3, the DNA is TGTGCCAGCAGAAACCGGGCTTACTACAATGAGCAGTTCTTC. The V and J genes are TRBV12-3 or TRBV12-4 and TRBJ2-1; D is undetermined. The length of the CDR3 is 14 residues. V was trimmed by 6 bases and J by 3 bases, leaving 12 bases between them.

This clonotype was found a few times. The V gene is TRBV6-1, the J gene TRBJ2-5; a weak D match, TRBD1 (5 bases). CDR3 length equals 13 residues. Deletions cut 6 bases from V and 5 bases from J, with 13 bases between. Germline CDR1 and CDR2: MNHNS and SASEGT. DNA of the CDR3: TGTGCCAGCAGGATTACAGGCGGCGAGACCCAGTACTTC. It yields the protein CASRITGGETQYF.

This clonotype was observed many times. This sequence joins TRBV5-1 and TRBJ2-1; 11 bases match TRBD2. The V gene end was trimmed by 5 bases and the J gene end by 4 bases; junction bases not matched to a gene: 5. Germline V gene data show CDR1 as SGHRS and CDR2 as YFSETQ. CDR3 length equals 15 residues. The CDR3 bases are TGCGCCAGCAGGGTGACTAGCGGGGTGTACAATGAGCAGTTCTTC. Its protein product is CASRVTSGVYNEQFF. Supplemented by reference TRBV5-1 and TRBJ2-1, the full variable domain reads KAGVTQTPRYLIKTRGQQVTLSCSPISGHRSVSWYQQTPGQGLQFLFEYFSETQRNKGNFPGRFSGRQFSNSRSEMNVSTLELGDSALYLCASRVTSGVYNEQFFGPGTRLTVL.

This clonotype has just a few counts. J is TRBJ2-1 and V is TRBV7-2; possibly TRBD1 for D (6 bases). CDR1 is SGHTA and CDR2 is FQGNSA in the germline V gene. CDR3 length: 15 residues. Trimming left V 3 bases short and J 5 bases short, with 14 bases between. The CDR3 here is CASSFFGQPNNEQFF. The CDR3 bases are TGTGCCAGCAGCTTCTTTGGACAGCCTAACAATGAGCAGTTCTTC.

In this sample, this clonotype turned up many times. The chain employs TRBV12-3 or TRBV12-4 and TRBJ2-2; D unresolved. The CDR3 extends over 12 amino acids. V dropped 5 bases and J dropped 6 bases, with 7 bases sitting between them. The CDR3 here is CASSQGPGELFF. For the CDR3, the DNA is TGTGCCAGCAGTCAAGGCCCCGGGGAGCTGTTTTTT.

Worth noting for this clonotype: One end of the junction fails to match germline, which may point to a read error. The V gene is TRBV7-7, the J gene TRBJ2-3; D is ambiguous. The V gene's germline CDR1 is SSHAT and CDR2 FNYEAQ (reference sequence). CDR3 length equals 14 residues. CDR3 nucleotides: TGTGCTAGCAGCTTAGGGCCGAGGATGGATACGCAGTATTTT. Translating it yields CASSLGPRMDTQYF.

In this sample, this clonotype turned up a few times. This sequence joins TRBV5-1 and TRBJ1-1; 8 positions agree with TRBD1. Trimming took 5 bases from V and 5 from J; bases not matched to a gene: 11. Germline V gene data show CDR1 as SGHRS and CDR2 as YFSETQ. This CDR3 is built from 15 residues. Written as DNA, the CDR3 is TGCGCCAGCAGATACACAGGGGGTGGAAGGACTGAAGCTTTCTTT. Translating gives CASRYTGGGRTEAFF. Full variable domain (remainder filled in from reference TRBV5-1 and TRBJ1-1): KAGVTQTPRYLIKTRGQQVTLSCSPISGHRSVSWYQQTPGQGLQFLFEYFSETQRNKGNFPGRFSGRQFSNSRSEMNVSTLELGDSALYLCASRYTGGGRTEAFFGQGTRLTVV.

This clonotype was detected once. The chain employs TRBV25-1 and TRBJ1-5, with unresolved D. Trimming pared 6 bases from V and 4 bases from J, leaving 16 bases between. There are 15 residues in the CDR3. Germline CDR1 reads MGHDK; CDR2 reads SYGVNS. CDR3 sequence: CASSDGRRLNQPQHF. CDR3 DNA: TGTGCCAGCAGCGACGGACGTAGACTAAATCAGCCCCAGCATTTT.

This clonotype has ten or more counts. The chain joins TRBV29-1 to TRBJ2-1; D is unresolved. There are 13 residues in the CDR3. Germline CDR1 reads SQVTM; CDR2 reads ANQGSEA. V dropped 6 bases and J dropped 1 base, with 10 bases sitting between them. The CDR3 coding sequence is TGCAGCGTCCGTGGGGATTCCTACAATGAGCAGTTCTTC. Encoded protein: CSVRGDSYNEQFF.